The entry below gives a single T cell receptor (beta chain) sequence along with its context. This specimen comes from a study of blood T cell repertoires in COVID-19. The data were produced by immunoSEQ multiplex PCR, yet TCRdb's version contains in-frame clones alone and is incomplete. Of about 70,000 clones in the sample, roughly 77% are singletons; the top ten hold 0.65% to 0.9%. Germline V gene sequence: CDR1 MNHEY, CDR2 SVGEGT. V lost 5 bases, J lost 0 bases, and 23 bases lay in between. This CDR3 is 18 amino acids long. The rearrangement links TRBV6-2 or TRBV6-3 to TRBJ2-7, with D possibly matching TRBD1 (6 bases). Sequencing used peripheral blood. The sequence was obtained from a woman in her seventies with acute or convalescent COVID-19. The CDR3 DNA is TGTGCCAGCAGTCATCCCCCAGCCCGACAGGACCGCTCCTACGAGCAGTACTTC. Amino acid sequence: CASSHPPARQDRSYEQYF.